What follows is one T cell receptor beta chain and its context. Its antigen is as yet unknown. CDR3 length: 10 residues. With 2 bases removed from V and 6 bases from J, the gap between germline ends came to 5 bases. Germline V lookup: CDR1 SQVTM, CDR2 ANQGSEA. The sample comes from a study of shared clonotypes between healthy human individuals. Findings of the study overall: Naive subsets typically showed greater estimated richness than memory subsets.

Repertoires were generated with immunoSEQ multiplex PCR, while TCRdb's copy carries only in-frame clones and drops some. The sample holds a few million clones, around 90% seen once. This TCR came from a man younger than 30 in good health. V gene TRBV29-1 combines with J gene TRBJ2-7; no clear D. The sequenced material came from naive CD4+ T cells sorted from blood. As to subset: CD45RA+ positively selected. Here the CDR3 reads CSVETGEQYF. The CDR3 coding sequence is TGCAGCGTTGAAACTGGCGAGCAGTACTTC.